This T cell receptor beta chain is from a study of T cell repertoires in cytomegalovirus infection. TCRdb re-analysed the reads in MiXCR, keeping a single row per CDR3 protein. The repertoire holds under 95,000 distinct CDR3 sequences, 3% to 4.5% seen once, with about 22% in the top ten. General study findings and limits: Within the response measured ex vivo, HLA-C-restricted CMV-specific TCR beta clonotypes were dominant.

This clonotype was observed many times. What it binds is unknown. The TCR originated in a human donor in good health (CMV status not recorded). Some clones in this sample may be carry-over from other donors' samples. Sequencing input: PBMCs.

The CDR3 is CASSQDYGNPYGYTF. CDR3 coding DNA: TGCGCCAGCAGCCAAGATTACGGGAACCCCTATGGCTACACCTTC. The chain recombines TRBV4-1 with TRBJ1-2; D unclear. Trimming stripped 0 bases from V and 4 bases from J, with 12 bases between. Germline CDR1 reads MGHRA; CDR2 reads YSYEKL. CDR3 length: 15 amino acids.